This T cell receptor (beta chain) came from a study of early T cells in non-severe SARS-CoV-2 infection. The overall study: Bulk RNA from unsorted whole blood was sequenced; chains were unpaired.

Trimming removed 4 bases from V and 6 bases from J, with 9 bases in between. There are 13 residues in the CDR3. Germline assignment: CDR1 MNHNS and CDR2 SASEGT. Points on this clonotype: What it recognizes is unknown.

The TCR library protocol attached unique molecular identifiers to the individual cDNA molecules. Using its own MiXCR run on the 5' RACE reads, TCRdb lists one record per CDR3 protein. The table records 35,000 to 55,000 distinct CDR3 sequences, roughly 23% of them present only once. Overall study findings and caveats: Matches to VDJdb favored anti-spike CD8 responses and missed private and CD4 specificities.

Material: whole blood, obtained at baseline. The rearrangement joins TRBV6-1 to TRBJ2-2, with unresolved D. The source of this sequence is an adult who was a healthcare worker with PCR-confirmed SARS-CoV-2 infection or an uninfected control (not recorded which). The DNA for the CDR3 is TGTGCCAGCAGTGTACTCATCTCCGGGGAGCTGTTTTTT. This translates into CASSVLISGELFF.